This T cell receptor (beta chain) is drawn from a study of T-cell reconstitution after alpha-beta-depleted transplantation in children (dated by TCRdb to about 2016). Background for the entire study: Using TCR repertoire profiling, the study followed T-cell immune reconstitution in a quantitative way in children after TCRalphabeta/CD19-depleted allogeneic hematopoietic cell transplantation.

The library was produced with PCR. Sequencing instrument: Illumina HiSeq 2500. TCR libraries were prepared with molecular barcoding, using unique molecular identifiers to normalize TCRbeta repertoire quantification. The raw public reads went through TCRdb reprocessing: fastp at Q25, MiXCR clone calling, in-frame beta chains kept. CDR3 protein duplicates are merged, each entry listing the most common genes and DNA. The sample includes 450,000 to 600,000 distinct CDR3 sequences, with 15% to 20% observed a single time. The ten top clones hold 3.3% of the sample. Notes on this clonotype: Its antigen is unknown. No much larger clone exists at a distance of one base, and base qualities are not known.

This specimen was PBMCs from the stem cell graft donor, taken from the stem cell graft. This TCR was recovered from a human donor who donated a stem cell graft to a child with acute lymphoblastic leukemia.

DNA sequence: TGTGCCAGCAGTGAATCGGGATCGGGGTCGGGCGGCACGCAGTATTTT. It is translated as CASSESGSGSGGTQYF. Recombination linked TRBV25-1 to TRBJ2-3; TRBD2 is a weak D gene call, 5 bases matching. The germline V gene supplies CDR1 MGHDK and CDR2 SYGVNS. V and J are truncated by 1 base and 9 bases respectively, leaving an intervening sequence of 20 bases. From the cysteine through the phenylalanine, the CDR3 covers 16 amino acids. The only DNA kept is the CDR3, 48 bases in frame from the first base.